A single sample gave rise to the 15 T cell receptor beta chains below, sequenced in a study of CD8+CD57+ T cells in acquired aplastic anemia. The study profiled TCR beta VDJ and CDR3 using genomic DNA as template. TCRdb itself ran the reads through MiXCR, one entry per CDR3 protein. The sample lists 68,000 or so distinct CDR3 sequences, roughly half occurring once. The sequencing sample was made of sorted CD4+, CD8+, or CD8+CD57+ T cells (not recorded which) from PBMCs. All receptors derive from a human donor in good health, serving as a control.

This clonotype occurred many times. This CDR3 is CASSQTGYEQFF. The DNA of the CDR3 is TGTGCCAGCAGCCAAACGGGATATGAGCAGTTCTTC. This chain connects TRBV7-9 to TRBJ2-1; D might be TRBD2 (5 bases). Deletions cut 5 bases from V and 8 bases from J, with 10 bases between. This CDR3 is 12 amino acids long. CDR1 SEHNR and CDR2 FQNEAQ come from the germline V gene (reference sequence).

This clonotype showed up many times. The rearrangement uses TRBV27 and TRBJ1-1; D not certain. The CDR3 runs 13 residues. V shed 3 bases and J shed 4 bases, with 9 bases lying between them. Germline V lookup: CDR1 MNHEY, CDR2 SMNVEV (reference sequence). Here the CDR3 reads CASSFWSGTEAFF. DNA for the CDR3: TGTGCCAGCAGTTTTTGGTCGGGCACTGAAGCTTTCTTT.

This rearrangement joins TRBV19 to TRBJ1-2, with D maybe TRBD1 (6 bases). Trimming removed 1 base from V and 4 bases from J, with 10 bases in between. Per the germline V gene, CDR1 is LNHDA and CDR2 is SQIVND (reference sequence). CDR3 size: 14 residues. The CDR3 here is CASSIGQGSYGYTF. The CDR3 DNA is TGTGCCAGTAGTATAGGTCAGGGGAGCTATGGCTACACCTTC.

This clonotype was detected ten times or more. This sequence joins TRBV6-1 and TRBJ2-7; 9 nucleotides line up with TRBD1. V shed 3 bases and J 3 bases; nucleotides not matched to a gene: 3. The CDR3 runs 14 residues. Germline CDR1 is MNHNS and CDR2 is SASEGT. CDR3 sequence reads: CASSETGGNYEQYF. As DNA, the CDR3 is TGTGCCAGCAGTGAGACAGGGGGAAACTACGAGCAGTACTTC.

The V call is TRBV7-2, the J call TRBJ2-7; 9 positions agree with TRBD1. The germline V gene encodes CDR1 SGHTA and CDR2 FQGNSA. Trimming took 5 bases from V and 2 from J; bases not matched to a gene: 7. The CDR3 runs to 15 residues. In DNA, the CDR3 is TGTGCCAGCAGCCAAGAGGGACAGGGTACCTACGAGCAGTACTTC. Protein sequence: CASSQEGQGTYEQYF.

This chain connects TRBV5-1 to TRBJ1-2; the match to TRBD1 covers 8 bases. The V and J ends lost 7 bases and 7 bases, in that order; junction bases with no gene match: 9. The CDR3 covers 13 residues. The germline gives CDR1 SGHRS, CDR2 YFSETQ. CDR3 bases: TGCGCCAGCGGCCAAGCACAGGGGGGTGGCTACACCTTC. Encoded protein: CASGQAQGGGYTF.

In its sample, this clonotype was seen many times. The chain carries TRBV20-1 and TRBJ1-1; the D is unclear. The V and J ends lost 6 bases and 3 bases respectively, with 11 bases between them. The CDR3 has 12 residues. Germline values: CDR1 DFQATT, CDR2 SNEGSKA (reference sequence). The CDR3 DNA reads TGCAGTGCCAGACGGCAGGACACTGAAGCTTTCTTT. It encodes CSARRQDTEAFF.

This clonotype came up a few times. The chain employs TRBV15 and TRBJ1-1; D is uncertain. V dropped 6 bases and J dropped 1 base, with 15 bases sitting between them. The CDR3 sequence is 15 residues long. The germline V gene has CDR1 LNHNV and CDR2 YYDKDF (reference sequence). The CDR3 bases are TGTGCCACCAGTTTCCACTTATCTTCGAACACTGAAGCTTTCTTT. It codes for CATSFHLSSNTEAFF.

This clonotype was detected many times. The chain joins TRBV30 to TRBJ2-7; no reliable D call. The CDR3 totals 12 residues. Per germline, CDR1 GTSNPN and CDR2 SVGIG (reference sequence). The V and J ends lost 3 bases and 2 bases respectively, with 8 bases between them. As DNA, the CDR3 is TGTGCCTGGAGCGCCGGAACCTACGAGCAGTACTTC. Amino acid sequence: CAWSAGTYEQYF.

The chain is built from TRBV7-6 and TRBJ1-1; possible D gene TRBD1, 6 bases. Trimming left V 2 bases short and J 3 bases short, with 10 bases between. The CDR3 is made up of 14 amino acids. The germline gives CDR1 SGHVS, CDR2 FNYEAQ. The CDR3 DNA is TGTGCCAGCAGCTTAACAGGACAGTACACTGAAGCTTTCTTT. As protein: CASSLTGQYTEAFF.

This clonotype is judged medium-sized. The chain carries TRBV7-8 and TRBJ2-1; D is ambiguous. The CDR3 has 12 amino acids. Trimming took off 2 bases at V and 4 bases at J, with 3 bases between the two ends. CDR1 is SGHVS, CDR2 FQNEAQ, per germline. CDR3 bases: TGTGCCAGCAGCTTAACGTACAATGAGCAGTTCTTC. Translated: CASSLTYNEQFF.

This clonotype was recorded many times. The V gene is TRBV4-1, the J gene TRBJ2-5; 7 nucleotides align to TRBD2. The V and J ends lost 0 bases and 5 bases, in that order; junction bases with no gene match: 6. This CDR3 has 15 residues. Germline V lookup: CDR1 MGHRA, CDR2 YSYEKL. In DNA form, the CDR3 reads TGCGCCAGCAGCCAAGAGTGGGGGGGATGGGAGACCCAGTACTTC. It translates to CASSQEWGGWETQYF.

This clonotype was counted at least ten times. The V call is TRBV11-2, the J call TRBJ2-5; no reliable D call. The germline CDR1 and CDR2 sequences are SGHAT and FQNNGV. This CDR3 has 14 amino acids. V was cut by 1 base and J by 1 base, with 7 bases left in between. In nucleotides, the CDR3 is TGTGCCAGCAGCTTAGGTTACAGCCAAGAGACCCAGTACTTC. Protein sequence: CASSLGYSQETQYF.

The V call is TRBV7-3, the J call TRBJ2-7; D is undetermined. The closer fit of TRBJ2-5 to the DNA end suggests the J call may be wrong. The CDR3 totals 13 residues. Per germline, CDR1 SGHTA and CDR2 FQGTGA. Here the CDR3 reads CASSRYPHETQYF. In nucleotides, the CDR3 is TGTGCCAGCAGTCGATACCCACATGAGACCCAGTACTTC.

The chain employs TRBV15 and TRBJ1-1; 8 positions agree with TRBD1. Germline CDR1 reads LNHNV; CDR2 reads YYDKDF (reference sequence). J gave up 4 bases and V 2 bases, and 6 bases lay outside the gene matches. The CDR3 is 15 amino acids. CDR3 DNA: TGTGCCACCAGCAGACGTACACAGGGGGGCACTGAAGCTTTCTTT. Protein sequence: CATSRRTQGGTEAFF.